This T cell receptor (beta chain) derives from a study of blood T cell repertoires in COVID-19. Looking at the study overall: The United States, Italy and Spain were the sources of the acute and convalescent COVID-19 samples. T cells, B-cell-depleted T cells, or PBMCs provided the cDNA or gDNA that served as material.

Authors' analysis steps: Reference gene primer amplification yielded estimated nucleated cell counts. Clones were sequenced by immunoSEQ multiplex PCR, and TCRdb holds only the in-frame ones, with some missing. The V and J calls and the clone size are those of that table, but D and trimming were determined from the DNA. The table records fewer than 150,000 clones, approximately 85% of them present only once. V was cut by 7 bases and J by 6 bases, with 13 bases left in between. Germline-derived CDR1 and CDR2 are LNHDA and SQIVND (reference sequence). The CDR3 extends over 13 amino acids. The receptor was isolated from a man aged 50-60 years with acute or convalescent COVID-19. The specimen sequenced was peripheral blood. The chain recombines TRBV19 with TRBJ1-5; no firm D call. The DNA of the CDR3 is TGTGCCAGTACTCAGGCAGGTACTCAGCCCCAGCATTTT. Translation: CASTQAGTQPQHF.